One sample yielded the 27 T cell receptor beta chains listed below, sequenced in a study of PD-L1 blockade in urothelial cancer. The data were produced by immunoSEQ multiplex PCR, yet TCRdb's version contains in-frame clones alone and is incomplete. The sample yields under 40,000 clones, approximately 87% seen once. The sample consisted of PBMCs, taken around atezolizumab (anti-PD-L1) treatment. The receptors were sampled from a man aged 50-60 years with urothelial cancer.

This clone was detected only once. The rearrangement links TRBV18 to TRBJ2-1; no firm D call. Germline CDR1 is KGHSH and CDR2 is LQKENI. This CDR3 is 14 amino acids long. The V gene lost 0 bases and the J gene lost 6 bases, with 9 bases spanning the gap. CDR3 region: CASSPPSTFNEQFF. CDR3 DNA: TGTGCCAGCTCACCACCGTCGACTTTCAATGAGCAGTTCTTC.

This rearrangement joins TRBV5-6 to TRBJ2-7; TRBD1 matches at 8 bases. The CDR3 sequence is 17 residues long. Germline loops: CDR1 SGHDT, CDR2 YYEEEE. Trimming took 0 bases from V and 3 from J; bases not matched to a gene: 11. CDR3 residues: CASSLVGRTGYNYEQYF. For the CDR3, the DNA is TGTGCCAGCAGCTTGGTGGGGAGGACAGGGTACAACTACGAGCAGTACTTC. Combining the CDR3 with reference TRBV5-6 and TRBJ2-7 gives the whole variable domain DAGVTQSPTHLIKTRGQQVTLRCSPKSGHDTVSWYQQALGQGPQFIFQYYEEEERQRGNFPDRFSGHQFPNYSSELNVNALLLGDSALYLCASSLVGRTGYNYEQYFGPGTRLTVT.

The chain links TRBV6-4 to TRBJ2-6; D ambiguous. The CDR3 has 15 amino acids. Deletions cut 5 bases from V and 4 bases from J, with 12 bases between. Per germline, CDR1 MRHNA and CDR2 SNTAGT. The CDR3 reads CASSLSSGGANVLTF. CDR3 bases: TGTGCCAGCAGTCTTTCGTCAGGAGGGGCCAACGTCCTGACTTTC.

This chain links TRBV27 with TRBJ2-7, with D unclear. The V end was cut by 5 bases, the J end by 7 bases, with 12 bases between. Germline-derived CDR1 and CDR2 are MNHEY and SMNVEV (reference sequence). The CDR3 is 12 amino acids. This chain's CDR3 is CASSASEREQYF. The CDR3 nucleotides read TGTGCCAGCAGTGCGAGCGAAAGGGAGCAGTACTTC.

This clone was picked up one time. The gene calls are TRBV14 and TRBJ1-2; 7 nucleotides match TRBD1. Germline V gives CDR1 SGHDN, CDR2 FVKESK. This CDR3 is 15 amino acids long. V shed 1 base and J 7 bases; nucleotides not matched to a gene: 9. CDR3 amino acids: CASSQVGRRQGGYTF. The CDR3 DNA follows: TGTGCCAGCAGCCAAGTGGGACGGAGACAGGGTGGCTACACCTTC.

The V and J genes are TRBV5-1 and TRBJ2-2, with D unresolved. The V end lost 0 bases, the J end lost 6 bases, and 6 bases lay between the germline ends. The CDR3 totals 13 residues. CDR1 is SGHRS, CDR2 YFSETQ, per germline. The CDR3, as DNA: TGCGCCAGCAGCTTGGGAGGCCCCGGGGAGCTGTTTTTT. Protein sequence: CASSLGGPGELFF.

The gene calls are TRBV7-9 and TRBJ2-1, with D maybe TRBD2 (6 bases). Trimming removed 1 base from V and 2 bases from J, with 15 bases in between. This CDR3 is 17 amino acids long. Germline V CDR1 and CDR2: SEHNR, FQNEAQ (reference sequence). Written as DNA, the CDR3 is TGTGCCAGCAGCTTAGGGAGGGTTGGCTTTACCTACAATGAGCAGTTCTTC. Its protein is CASSLGRVGFTYNEQFF.

V usage is TRBV11-2 and J usage is TRBJ1-3, with TRBD1 identical over 8 bases. With V trimmed by 5 bases and J by 6 bases, 6 bases remained unmatched. This CDR3 region has 14 residues. Germline V gene lookup returns CDR1 SGHAT and CDR2 FQNNGV. The chain's CDR3 is CASSTRQGLNTIYF. As DNA, the CDR3 is TGTGCCAGCAGCACCCGACAGGGGCTAAACACCATATATTTT. Using reference TRBV11-2 and TRBJ1-3 for the parts outside the CDR3, the full variable domain is EAGVAQSPRYKIIEKRQSVAFWCNPISGHATLYWYQQILGQGPKLLIQFQNNGVVDDSQLPKDRFSAERLKGVDSTLKIQPAKLEDSAVYLCASSTRQGLNTIYFGEGSWLTVV.

The rearrangement joins TRBV27 to TRBJ2-3, with D possibly being TRBD2 (6 bases). Trimming pared 6 bases from V and 2 bases from J, leaving 18 bases between. Germline V gene sequence: CDR1 MNHEY, CDR2 SMNVEV (reference sequence). The CDR3 loop spans 16 amino acids. CDR3 sequence: CASSLLAAGPTDTQYF. In nucleotides, the CDR3 is TGTGCCAGCAGCCTACTAGCTGCGGGGCCCACAGATACGCAGTATTTT.

The chain links TRBV4-1 to TRBJ1-2; D is unclear. CDR1 is MGHRA and CDR2 is YSYEKL in the germline V gene. The ends were cut back, 1 base at V and 8 bases at J, with 8 bases in the middle. The CDR3 totals 12 residues. Written as DNA, the CDR3 is TGCGCCAGCAGCCAAGTTGGTGGCGGCTACACCTTC. Translation gives CASSQVGGGYTF.

The chain combines TRBV18 with TRBJ2-5, with a possible D match to TRBD1 (5 bases). This CDR3 is 13 amino acids long. The V and J ends lost 4 bases and 2 bases respectively, with 8 bases between them. The V gene's germline CDR1 is KGHSH and CDR2 LQKENI. The CDR3 nucleotides read TGTGCCAGCTCACGAAGACAGCAAGAGACCCAGTACTTC. Encoded protein: CASSRRQQETQYF. Together with reference TRBV18 and TRBJ2-5, the CDR3 gives the full variable domain: NAGVMQNPRHLVRRRGQEARLRCSPMKGHSHVYWYRQLPEEGLKFMVYLQKENIIDESGMPKERFSAEFPKEGPSILRIQQVVRGDSAAYFCASSRRQQETQYFGPGTRLLVL.

The chain joins TRBV30 to TRBJ2-2, with D tentatively TRBD1 (5 bases). Trimming left V 4 bases short and J 2 bases short, with 8 bases between. There are 13 residues in the CDR3. Per germline, CDR1 GTSNPN and CDR2 SVGIG (reference sequence). Here the CDR3 DNA reads TGTGCCTGGACAGGGTACAACACCGGGGAGCTGTTTTTT. Protein sequence: CAWTGYNTGELFF.

The genes are TRBV7-2 and TRBJ2-7; D possibly corresponds to TRBD1 (6 bases). Per the germline V gene, CDR1 is SGHTA and CDR2 is FQGNSA. Trimming pared 8 bases from V and 6 bases from J, leaving 17 bases between. The CDR3 loop spans 13 amino acids. Here the CDR3 reads CASSSGRGSEQYF. In DNA, the CDR3 is TGTGCCAGCTCCAGCGGCAGGGGTTCCGAGCAGTACTTC.

J is TRBJ2-2 and V is TRBV6-4; 8 nucleotides match TRBD2. CDR3 length: 14 residues. J gave up 5 bases and V 4 bases, and 3 bases lay outside the gene matches. CDR1 MRHNA and CDR2 SNTAGT come from the germline V gene. CDR3: CASSVSGETGELFF. The CDR3 DNA reads as TGTGCCAGCAGTGTTAGCGGGGAGACCGGGGAGCTGTTTTTT.

This chain links TRBV28 with TRBJ2-7; D gene unclear. The CDR3 sequence is 16 residues long. The V gene's germline CDR1 is MDHEN and CDR2 SYDVKM. Trimming took 2 bases from V and 2 from J, leaving 16 bases between them. DNA of the CDR3: TGTGCCAGCAGTTTAAGGCGGCCCCGAATCACCTACGAGCAGTACTTC. Translation: CASSLRRPRITYEQYF.

As regards this clone: The identical CDR3 is also encoded by other nucleotide sequences in the sample. The chain has TRBV5-6 and TRBJ2-7; D is undetermined. CDR3 length equals 12 residues. The V and J ends lost 4 bases and 4 bases respectively, with 9 bases between them. Germline V gene sequence: CDR1 SGHDT, CDR2 YYEEEE. In DNA, the CDR3 is TGTGCCAGCAGCCCGGGTGGGTACGAGCAGTACTTC. Protein product: CASSPGGYEQYF.

The chain carries TRBV7-9 and TRBJ2-5; 9 nucleotides agree with TRBD1. Per germline, CDR1 SEHNR and CDR2 FQNEAQ (reference sequence). This CDR3 spans 16 amino acids. Trimming at V came to 5 bases and at J to 5 bases, leaving 12 bases not matched to a gene. The CDR3 spells CASSPRRGQGGETQYF. CDR3 nucleotides: TGTGCCAGCAGCCCCCGTCGGGGACAGGGTGGGGAGACCCAGTACTTC.

The genes are TRBV29-1 and TRBJ2-1; 12 bases match TRBD2. CDR3 length: 17 residues. Germline loops: CDR1 SQVTM, CDR2 ANQGSEA. J gave up 5 bases and V 3 bases, and 11 bases lay outside the gene matches. Here the CDR3 DNA reads TGCAGCGTTGAGGGCAGACAGACTAGCGGGAGAAACAATGAGCAGTTCTTC. Translated, it gives CSVEGRQTSGRNNEQFF.

This sequence joins TRBV6-6 and TRBJ1-5; the match to TRBD1 covers 7 bases. The CDR3 is 16 residues long. The junction had 8 bases not matched to a gene; V was cut back by 6 bases and J by 0 bases. Germline CDR1 is MNHNY and CDR2 is SVGAGI (reference sequence). CDR3 protein: CASRGKGGLSNQPQHF. The CDR3 bases are TGTGCCAGCAGGGGAAAAGGGGGCCTTAGCAATCAGCCCCAGCATTTT.

V and J are TRBV29-1 and TRBJ2-5; 9 bases agree with TRBD2. The CDR3 runs to 13 residues. Germline loops: CDR1 SQVTM, CDR2 ANQGSEA. The J segment lost 7 bases and the V segment lost 6 bases, leaving 9 bases of the junction unmatched. CDR3 region: CSVGTSRDLTQYF. The CDR3, as DNA: TGCAGCGTAGGGACTAGCCGGGATTTGACCCAGTACTTC.

The chain carries TRBV29-1 and TRBJ2-2; the match to TRBD1 covers 10 bases. The CDR3 contains 13 residues. V lost 5 bases and J lost 6; bases outside the gene matches: 3. Germline V gives CDR1 SQVTM, CDR2 ANQGSEA. This CDR3 reads CSVWGQGPGELFF. CDR3 DNA sequence: TGCAGCGTTTGGGGACAGGGGCCCGGGGAGCTGTTTTTT.

In regard to this clone: Different DNA sequences within this sample yield the same CDR3. The chain combines TRBV9 with TRBJ2-2; D perhaps matches TRBD2 (6 bases). Trimming took off 1 base at V and 8 bases at J, with 18 bases between the two ends. This CDR3 is 16 amino acids long. From germline, CDR1 is SGDLS and CDR2 YYNGEE. The CDR3 region has the DNA TGTGCCAGCAGCGTATGGAAACTAGGTGGGACTGGGGAGCTGTTTTTT. It codes for CASSVWKLGGTGELFF. The entire variable domain, with the rest obtained from reference TRBV9 and TRBJ2-2, is as follows: DSGVTQTPKHLITATGQRVTLRCSPRSGDLSVYWYQQSLDQGLQFLIQYYNGEERAKGNILERFSAQQFPDLHSELNLSSLELGDSALYFCASSVWKLGGTGELFFGEGSRLTVL.

This clone occurred a few times. The V and J genes are TRBV5-6 and TRBJ1-5; 12 nucleotides agree with TRBD1. The V segment lost 0 bases and the J segment 3 bases; nucleotides outside the gene matches: 7. The V gene's germline CDR1 is SGHDT and CDR2 YYEEEE. This CDR3 spans 18 amino acids. In DNA form, the CDR3 reads TGTGCCAGCAGCTTGGCTGGGGACAGGGGGCGAGTCAATCAGCCCCAGCATTTT. This sequence encodes CASSLAGDRGRVNQPQHF.

The chain carries TRBV5-1 and TRBJ2-5; unclear D gene. The CDR3 covers 12 residues. Germline CDR1 and CDR2: SGHRS and YFSETQ. The V gene lost 4 bases and the J gene lost 4 bases, with 8 bases spanning the gap. DNA of the CDR3: TGCGCCAGCAGCCCCGCCAGAGAGACCCAGTACTTC. The encoded protein is CASSPARETQYF.

The CDR3 DNA sequence: TGTGCCAGCAGTCTGACTAGCTCGGTAGATACGCAGTATTTT. This translates into CASSLTSSVDTQYF. The chain couples TRBV2 to TRBJ2-3; 7 nucleotides align to TRBD2. CDR3 size: 14 residues. Germline V gives CDR1 SNHLY, CDR2 FYNNEI. The V gene end was trimmed by 5 bases and the J gene end by 5 bases; junction bases not matched to a gene: 7.

This chain connects TRBV30 to TRBJ2-4, with 9 nucleotides matching TRBD2. The CDR3 is 16 residues long. Per the germline V gene, CDR1 is GTSNPN and CDR2 is SVGIG (reference sequence). J gave up 0 bases and V 6 bases, and 9 bases lay outside the gene matches. CDR3 DNA sequence: TGTGCCTGTCTAGCGGGGTGGAACTTAGCCAAAAACATTCAGTACTTC. Residues: CACLAGWNLAKNIQYF.

This CDR3 is CASSPLGTADNEQFF. Here the CDR3 DNA reads TGTGCCAGCAGTCCCCTCGGGACTGCTGACAATGAGCAGTTCTTC. The chain carries TRBV28 and TRBJ2-1; perhaps TRBD2 as D (6 bases). V was trimmed by 5 bases and J by 5 bases, leaving 16 bases between them. The CDR3 spans 15 residues. Germline V CDR1 and CDR2: MDHEN, SYDVKM.